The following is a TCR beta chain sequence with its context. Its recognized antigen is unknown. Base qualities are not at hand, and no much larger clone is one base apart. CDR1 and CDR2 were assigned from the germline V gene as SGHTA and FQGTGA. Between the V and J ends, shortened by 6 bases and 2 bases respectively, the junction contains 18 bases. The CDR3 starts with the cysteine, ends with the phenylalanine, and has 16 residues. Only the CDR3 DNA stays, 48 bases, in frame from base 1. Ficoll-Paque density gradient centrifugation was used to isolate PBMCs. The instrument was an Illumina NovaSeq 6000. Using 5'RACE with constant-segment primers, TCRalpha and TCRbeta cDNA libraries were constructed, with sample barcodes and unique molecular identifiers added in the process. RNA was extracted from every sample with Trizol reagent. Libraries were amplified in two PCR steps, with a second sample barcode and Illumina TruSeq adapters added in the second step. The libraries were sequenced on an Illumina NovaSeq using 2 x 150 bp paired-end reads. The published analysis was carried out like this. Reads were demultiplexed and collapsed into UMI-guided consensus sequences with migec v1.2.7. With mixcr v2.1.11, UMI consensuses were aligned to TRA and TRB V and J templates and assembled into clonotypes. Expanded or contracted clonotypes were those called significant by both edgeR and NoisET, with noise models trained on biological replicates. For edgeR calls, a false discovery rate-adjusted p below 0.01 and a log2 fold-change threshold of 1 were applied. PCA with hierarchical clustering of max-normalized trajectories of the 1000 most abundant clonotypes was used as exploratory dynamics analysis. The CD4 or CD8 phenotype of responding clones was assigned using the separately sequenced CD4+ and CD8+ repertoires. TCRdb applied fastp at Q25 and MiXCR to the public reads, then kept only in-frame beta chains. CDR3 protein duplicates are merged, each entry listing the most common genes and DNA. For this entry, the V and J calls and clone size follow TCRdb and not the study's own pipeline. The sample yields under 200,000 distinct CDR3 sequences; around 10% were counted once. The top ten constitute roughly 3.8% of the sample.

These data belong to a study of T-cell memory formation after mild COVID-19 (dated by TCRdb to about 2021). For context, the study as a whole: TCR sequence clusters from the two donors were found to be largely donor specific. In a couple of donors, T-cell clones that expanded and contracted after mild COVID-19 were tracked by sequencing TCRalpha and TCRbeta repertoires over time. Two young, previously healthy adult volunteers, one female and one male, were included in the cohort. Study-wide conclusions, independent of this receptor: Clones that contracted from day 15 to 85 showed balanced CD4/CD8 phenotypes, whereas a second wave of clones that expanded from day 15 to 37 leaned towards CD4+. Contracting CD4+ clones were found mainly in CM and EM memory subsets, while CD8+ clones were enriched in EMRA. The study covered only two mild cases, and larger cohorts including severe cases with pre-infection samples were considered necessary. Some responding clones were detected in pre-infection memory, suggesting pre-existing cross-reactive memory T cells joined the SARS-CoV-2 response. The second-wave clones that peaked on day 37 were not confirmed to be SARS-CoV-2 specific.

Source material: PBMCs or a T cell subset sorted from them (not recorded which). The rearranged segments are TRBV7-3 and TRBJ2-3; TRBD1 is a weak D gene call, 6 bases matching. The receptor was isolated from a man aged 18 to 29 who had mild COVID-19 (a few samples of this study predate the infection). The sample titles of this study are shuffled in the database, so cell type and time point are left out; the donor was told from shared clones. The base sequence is TGTGCCAGCAGGCAGCCAGGGGCTTCCTCCACAGATACGCAGTATTTT. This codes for CASRQPGASSTDTQYF.